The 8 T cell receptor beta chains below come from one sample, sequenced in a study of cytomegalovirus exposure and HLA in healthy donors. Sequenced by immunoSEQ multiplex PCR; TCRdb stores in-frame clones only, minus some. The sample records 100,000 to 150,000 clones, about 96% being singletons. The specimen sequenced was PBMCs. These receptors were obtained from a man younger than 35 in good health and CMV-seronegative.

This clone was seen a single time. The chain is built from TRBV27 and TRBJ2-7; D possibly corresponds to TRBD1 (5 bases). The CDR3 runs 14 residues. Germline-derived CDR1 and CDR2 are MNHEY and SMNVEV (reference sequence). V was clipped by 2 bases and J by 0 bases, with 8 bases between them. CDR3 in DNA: TGTGCCAGCAGTTTAGCAGGGTTCTCCTACGAGCAGTACTTC. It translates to CASSLAGFSYEQYF.

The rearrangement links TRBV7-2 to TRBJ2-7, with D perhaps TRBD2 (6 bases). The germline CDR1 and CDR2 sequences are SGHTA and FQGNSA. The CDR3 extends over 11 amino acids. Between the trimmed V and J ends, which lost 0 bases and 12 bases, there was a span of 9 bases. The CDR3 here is CASSLASGLYF. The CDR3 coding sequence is TGTGCCAGCAGCTTAGCTAGCGGCCTGTACTTC.

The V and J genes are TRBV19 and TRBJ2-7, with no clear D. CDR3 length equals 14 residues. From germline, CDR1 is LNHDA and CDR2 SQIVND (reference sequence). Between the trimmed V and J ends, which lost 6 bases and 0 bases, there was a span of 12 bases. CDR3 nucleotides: TGTGCCAGTAGATCGACTTCGAGCTCCTACGAGCAGTACTTC. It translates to CASRSTSSSYEQYF.

This chain's CDR3 is CASSSDRKETQYF. The CDR3 nucleotides are TGTGCCAGCAGCTCGGACAGAAAAGAGACCCAGTACTTC. V usage is TRBV7-3 and J usage is TRBJ2-5, with TRBD1 as a possible D gene (6 bases). This CDR3 is built from 13 residues. Germline V CDR1 and CDR2: SGHTA, FQGTGA. Trimming pared 4 bases from V and 3 bases from J, leaving 9 bases between.

This CDR3 is CASRPSGGGYYNEQFF. CDR3 DNA sequence: TGTGCCAGCAGACCGAGTGGGGGGGGATACTACAATGAGCAGTTCTTC. The V and J genes are TRBV27 and TRBJ2-1; TRBD2 matches 7 bases. The length of the CDR3 is 16 residues. Trimming removed 6 bases from V and 3 bases from J; junction bases left unmatched: 11. The germline V gene encodes CDR1 MNHEY and CDR2 SMNVEV (reference sequence).

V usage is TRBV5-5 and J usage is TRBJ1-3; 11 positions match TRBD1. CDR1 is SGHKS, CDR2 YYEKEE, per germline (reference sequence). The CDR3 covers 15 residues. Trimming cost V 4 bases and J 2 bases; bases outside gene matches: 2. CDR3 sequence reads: CASSPGQGAGNTIYF. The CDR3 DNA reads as TGTGCCAGCAGCCCGGGACAGGGGGCTGGAAACACCATATATTTT.

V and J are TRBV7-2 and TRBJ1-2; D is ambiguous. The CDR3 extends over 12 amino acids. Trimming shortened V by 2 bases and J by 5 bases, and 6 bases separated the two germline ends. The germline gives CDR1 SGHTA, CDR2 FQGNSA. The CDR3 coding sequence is TGTGCCAGCAGCTTAACAGCATATGGCTACACCTTC. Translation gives CASSLTAYGYTF.

For the CDR3, the DNA is TGTGCCAGTAGTCCACAGGGCTCTGGAAACACCATATATTTT. Translated, it gives CASSPQGSGNTIYF. V usage is TRBV19 and J usage is TRBJ1-3; D is perhaps TRBD1 (6 bases). V was clipped by 5 bases and J by 0 bases, with 8 bases between them. There are 14 residues in the CDR3. The germline V gene encodes CDR1 LNHDA and CDR2 SQIVND (reference sequence).